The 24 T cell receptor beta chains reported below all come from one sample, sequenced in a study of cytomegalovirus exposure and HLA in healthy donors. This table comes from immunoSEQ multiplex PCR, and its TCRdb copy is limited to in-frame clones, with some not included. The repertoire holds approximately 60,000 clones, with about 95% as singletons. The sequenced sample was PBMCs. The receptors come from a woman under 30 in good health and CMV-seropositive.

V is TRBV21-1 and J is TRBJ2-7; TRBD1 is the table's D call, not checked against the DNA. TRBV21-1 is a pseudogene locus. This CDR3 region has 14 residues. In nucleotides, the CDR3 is TGTGCCAGCAGCGCGGGACAGGGCCCCTACGAGCAGTACTTC. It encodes CASSAGQGPYEQYF.

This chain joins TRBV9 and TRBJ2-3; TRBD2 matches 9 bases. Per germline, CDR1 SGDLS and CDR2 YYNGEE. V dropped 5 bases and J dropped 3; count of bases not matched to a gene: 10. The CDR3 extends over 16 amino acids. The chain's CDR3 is CASRPDGGGATDTQYF. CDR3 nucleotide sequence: TGTGCCAGCAGACCAGACGGCGGGGGGGCAACAGATACGCAGTATTTT.

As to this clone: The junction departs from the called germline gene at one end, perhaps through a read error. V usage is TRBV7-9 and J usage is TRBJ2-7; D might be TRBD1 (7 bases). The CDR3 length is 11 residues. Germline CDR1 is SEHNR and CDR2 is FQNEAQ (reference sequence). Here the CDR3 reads CASSLGGAGGF. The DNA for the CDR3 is TGTGCCAGCAGCTTAGGCGGGGCAGGGGGCTTC.

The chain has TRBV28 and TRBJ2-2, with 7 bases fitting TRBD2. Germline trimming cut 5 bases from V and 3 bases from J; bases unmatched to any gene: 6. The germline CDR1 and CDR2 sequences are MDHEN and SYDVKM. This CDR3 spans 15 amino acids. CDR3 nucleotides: TGTGCCAGCAGTGGACCTCGGGGGGACACCGGGGAGCTGTTTTTT. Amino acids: CASSGPRGDTGELFF. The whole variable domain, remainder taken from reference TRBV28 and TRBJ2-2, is DVKVTQSSRYLVKRTGEKVFLECVQDMDHENMFWYRQDPGLGLRLIYFSYDVKMKEKGDIPEGYSVSREKKERFSLILESASTNQTSMYLCASSGPRGDTGELFFGEGSRLTVL.

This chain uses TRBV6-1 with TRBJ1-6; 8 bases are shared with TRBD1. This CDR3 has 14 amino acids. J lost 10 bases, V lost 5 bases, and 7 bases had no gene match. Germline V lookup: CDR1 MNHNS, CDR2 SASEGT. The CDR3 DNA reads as TGTGCCAGCAGTCCGACAGGGGAGGTCTCACCCCTCCACTTT. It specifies CASSPTGEVSPLHF.

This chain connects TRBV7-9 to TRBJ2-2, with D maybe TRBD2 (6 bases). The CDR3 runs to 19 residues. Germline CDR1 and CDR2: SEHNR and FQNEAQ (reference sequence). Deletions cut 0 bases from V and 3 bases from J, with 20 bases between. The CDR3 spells CASSLAGRLGGEDTGELFF. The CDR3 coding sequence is TGTGCCAGCAGCTTAGCGGGGAGGCTCGGAGGGGAGGACACCGGGGAGCTGTTTTTT.

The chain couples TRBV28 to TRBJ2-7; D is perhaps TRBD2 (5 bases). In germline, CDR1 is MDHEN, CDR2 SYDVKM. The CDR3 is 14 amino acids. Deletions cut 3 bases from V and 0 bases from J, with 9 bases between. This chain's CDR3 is CASSLSGGSYEQYF. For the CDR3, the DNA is TGTGCCAGCAGTTTGAGCGGCGGCTCCTACGAGCAGTACTTC.

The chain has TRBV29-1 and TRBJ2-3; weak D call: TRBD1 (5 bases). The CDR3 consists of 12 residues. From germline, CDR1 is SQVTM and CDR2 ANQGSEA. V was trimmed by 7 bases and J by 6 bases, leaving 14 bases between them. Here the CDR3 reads CSEEVGADTQYF. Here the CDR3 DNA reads TGCAGCGAAGAGGTAGGGGCTGATACGCAGTATTTT.

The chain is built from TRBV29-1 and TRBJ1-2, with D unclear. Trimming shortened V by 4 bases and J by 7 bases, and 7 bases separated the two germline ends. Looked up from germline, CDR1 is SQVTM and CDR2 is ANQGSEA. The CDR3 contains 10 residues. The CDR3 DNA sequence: TGCAGCGTTGGAGCCGGTGGCTACACCTTC. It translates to CSVGAGGYTF.

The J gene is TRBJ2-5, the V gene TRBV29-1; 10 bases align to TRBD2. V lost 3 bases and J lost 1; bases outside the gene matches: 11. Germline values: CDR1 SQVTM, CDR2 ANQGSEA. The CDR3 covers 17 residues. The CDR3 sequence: CSVDGSPSGGFQETQYF. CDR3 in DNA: TGCAGCGTTGACGGATCGCCTAGCGGGGGTTTCCAAGAGACCCAGTACTTC.

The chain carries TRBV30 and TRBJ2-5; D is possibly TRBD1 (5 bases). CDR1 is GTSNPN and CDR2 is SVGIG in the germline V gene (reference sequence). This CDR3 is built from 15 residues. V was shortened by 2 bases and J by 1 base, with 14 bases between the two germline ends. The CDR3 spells CAWSRQGRSQETQYF. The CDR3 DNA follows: TGTGCCTGGAGTCGGCAGGGCAGGTCCCAAGAGACCCAGTACTTC.

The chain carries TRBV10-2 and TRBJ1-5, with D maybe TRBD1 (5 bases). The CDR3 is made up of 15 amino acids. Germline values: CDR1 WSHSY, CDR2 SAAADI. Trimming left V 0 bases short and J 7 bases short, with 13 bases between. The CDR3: CASSESGHRGQPQHF. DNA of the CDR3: TGCGCCAGCAGTGAGTCCGGCCACCGGGGGCAGCCCCAGCATTTT.

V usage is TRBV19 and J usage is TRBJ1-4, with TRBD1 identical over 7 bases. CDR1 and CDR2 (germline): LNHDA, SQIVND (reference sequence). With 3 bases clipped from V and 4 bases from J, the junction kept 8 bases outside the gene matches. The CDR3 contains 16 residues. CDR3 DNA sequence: TGTGCCAGTAGTATGGCCGTCTGGGACAGTAATGAAAAACTGTTTTTT. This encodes CASSMAVWDSNEKLFF.

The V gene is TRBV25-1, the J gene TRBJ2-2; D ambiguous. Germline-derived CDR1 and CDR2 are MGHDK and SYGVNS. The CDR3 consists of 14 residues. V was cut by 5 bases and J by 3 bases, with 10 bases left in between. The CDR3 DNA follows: TGTGCCAGCAGTCTCCAGGAACACACCGGGGAGCTGTTTTTT. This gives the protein CASSLQEHTGELFF. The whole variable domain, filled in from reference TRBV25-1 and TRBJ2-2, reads EADIYQTPRYLVIGTGKKITLECSQTMGHDKMYWYQQDPGMELHLIHYSYGVNSTEKGDLSSESTVSRIRTEHFPLTLESARPSHTSQYLCASSLQEHTGELFFGEGSRLTVL.

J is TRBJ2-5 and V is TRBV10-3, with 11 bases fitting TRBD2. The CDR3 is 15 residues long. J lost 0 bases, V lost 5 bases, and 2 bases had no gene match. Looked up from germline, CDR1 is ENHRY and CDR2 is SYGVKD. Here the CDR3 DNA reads TGTGCCATCAGTCCGACTAGCGGGGACCAAGAGACCCAGTACTTC. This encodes CAISPTSGDQETQYF.

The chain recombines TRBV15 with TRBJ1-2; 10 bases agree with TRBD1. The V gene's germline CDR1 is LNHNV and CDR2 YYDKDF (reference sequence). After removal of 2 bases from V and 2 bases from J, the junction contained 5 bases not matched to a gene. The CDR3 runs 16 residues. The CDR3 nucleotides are TGTGCCACCAGCAGACCCCCGGGACAGGGGAACTATGGCTACACCTTC. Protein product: CATSRPPGQGNYGYTF.

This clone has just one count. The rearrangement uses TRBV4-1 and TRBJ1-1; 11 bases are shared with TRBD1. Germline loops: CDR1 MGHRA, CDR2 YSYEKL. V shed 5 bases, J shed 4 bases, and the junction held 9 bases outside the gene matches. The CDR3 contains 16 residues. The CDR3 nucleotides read TGCGCCAGCAGCTACTGGACAGGGGGCAGAGGCACTGAAGCTTTCTTT. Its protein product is CASSYWTGGRGTEAFF.

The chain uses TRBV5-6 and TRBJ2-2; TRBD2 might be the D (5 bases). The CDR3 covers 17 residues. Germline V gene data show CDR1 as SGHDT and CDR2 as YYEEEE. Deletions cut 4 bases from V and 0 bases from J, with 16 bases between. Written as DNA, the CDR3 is TGTGCCAGCAGCCCATTCAGGAGGACCTCGAACACCGGGGAGCTGTTTTTT. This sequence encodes CASSPFRRTSNTGELFF.

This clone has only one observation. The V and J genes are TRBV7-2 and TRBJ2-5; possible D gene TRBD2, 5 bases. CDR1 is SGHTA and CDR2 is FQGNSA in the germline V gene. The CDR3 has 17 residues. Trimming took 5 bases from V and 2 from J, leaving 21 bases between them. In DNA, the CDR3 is TGTGCCAGCAGCCTTGGGCGCGGGCGAAGCCTACAAGAGACCCAGTACTTC. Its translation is CASSLGRGRSLQETQYF.

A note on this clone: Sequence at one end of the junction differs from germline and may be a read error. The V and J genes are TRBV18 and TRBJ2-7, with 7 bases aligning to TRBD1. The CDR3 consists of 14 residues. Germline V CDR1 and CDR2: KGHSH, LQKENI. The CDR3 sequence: CASSPQGSTYEQYF. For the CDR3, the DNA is TGTGCCAGCTCCCCACAGGGGTCCACCTACGAGCAGTACTTC.

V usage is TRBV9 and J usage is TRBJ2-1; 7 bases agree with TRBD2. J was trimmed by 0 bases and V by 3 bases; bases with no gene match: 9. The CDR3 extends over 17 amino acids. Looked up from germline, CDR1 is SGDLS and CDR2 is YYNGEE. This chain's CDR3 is CASSEGGGSSSYNEQFF. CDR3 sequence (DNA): TGTGCCAGCAGCGAGGGTGGCGGGAGTAGCTCCTACAATGAGCAGTTCTTC.

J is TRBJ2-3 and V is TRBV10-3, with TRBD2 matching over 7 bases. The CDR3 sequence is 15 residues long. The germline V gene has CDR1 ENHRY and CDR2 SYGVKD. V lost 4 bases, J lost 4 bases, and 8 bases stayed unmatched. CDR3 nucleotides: TGTGCCATCAGTGGGATAGAACTAGCGTCAGATACGCAGTATTTT. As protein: CAISGIELASDTQYF.

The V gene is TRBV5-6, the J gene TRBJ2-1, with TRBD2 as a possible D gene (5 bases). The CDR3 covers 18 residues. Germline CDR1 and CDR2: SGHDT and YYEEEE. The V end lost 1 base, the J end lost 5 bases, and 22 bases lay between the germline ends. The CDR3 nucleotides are TGTGCCAGCAGCTTGAGGAGTTATTCGGGGTCCTTCCACAATGAGCAGTTCTTC. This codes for CASSLRSYSGSFHNEQFF.

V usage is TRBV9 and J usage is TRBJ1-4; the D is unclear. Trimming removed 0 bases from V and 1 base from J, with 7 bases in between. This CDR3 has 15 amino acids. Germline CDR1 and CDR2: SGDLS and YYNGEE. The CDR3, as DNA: TGTGCCAGCAGCGTAGGGTCCGGAACTAATGAAAAACTGTTTTTT. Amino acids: CASSVGSGTNEKLFF.